This T cell receptor (beta chain) appears in the sequencing data of a study of blood T cell repertoires in COVID-19. Study as a whole: Both acute and convalescent COVID-19 samples were obtained from the United States, Italy and Spain.

The germline V and J ends were trimmed by 2 bases and 0 bases, with 16 bases remaining between them. The V gene's germline CDR1 is SGHTA and CDR2 FQGNSA. The length of the CDR3 is 17 residues. Generated by immunoSEQ multiplex PCR, the TCRdb table keeps only in-frame clones and is missing some. The sample lists some 120,000 clones; 86% were seen once. Source material: peripheral blood. This sequence originates from a man aged 40-50 years with acute or convalescent COVID-19. The rearrangement joins TRBV7-2 to TRBJ1-1, with D possibly being TRBD1 (6 bases). Here the CDR3 reads CASSLLQGRNMNTEAFF. Here the CDR3 DNA reads TGTGCCAGCAGCTTATTACAGGGAAGAAACATGAACACTGAAGCTTTCTTT.